The 20 T cell receptor beta chains listed next were all sequenced from one sample in a study of blood T cell repertoires in COVID-19. Data came from immunoSEQ multiplex PCR; TCRdb stores just in-frame clones and leaves some out. The repertoire holds 85,000 to 130,000 clones, with around 80% as singletons. Sequenced: peripheral blood. The receptor set was obtained from a woman in her fifties or sixties with acute or convalescent COVID-19.

CDR3 protein: CASSYLDRSSYEQYF. The CDR3 DNA reads as TGTGCCAGCAGTTACTTAGACAGGTCTTCCTACGAGCAGTACTTC. The V and J genes are TRBV6-6 and TRBJ2-7, with a possible D match to TRBD1 (6 bases). This CDR3 comprises 15 residues. V shed 1 base and J shed 1 base, with 11 bases lying between them. Per the germline V gene, CDR1 is MNHNY and CDR2 is SVGAGI (reference sequence).

This clone was picked up a small number of times. The V call is TRBV2, the J call TRBJ1-6, with 9 bases aligning to TRBD1. CDR3 length: 16 amino acids. CDR1 and CDR2 (germline): SNHLY, FYNNEI. J was trimmed by 6 bases and V by 4 bases; bases with no gene match: 7. The CDR3: CASSVSGTGINSPLHF. The CDR3 DNA is TGTGCCAGCAGTGTGAGCGGGACAGGGATTAATTCACCCCTCCACTTT.

CDR3 sequence reads: CASTSRLAGGLHLSTDTQYF. The CDR3 DNA follows: TGTGCCAGCACTAGCCGACTAGCGGGGGGACTTCACCTTAGCACAGATACGCAGTATTTT. This chain joins TRBV2 and TRBJ2-3; TRBD2 matches at 13 bases. Per the germline V gene, CDR1 is SNHLY and CDR2 is FYNNEI. The CDR3 extends over 20 amino acids. Losses at the gene ends were 7 bases for V and 0 bases for J; bases not matched to a gene: 16.

This sequence joins TRBV5-4 and TRBJ1-5, with a weak D call TRBD1 (5 bases). This CDR3 has 15 residues. V was pared by 4 bases and J by 3 bases, with 14 bases between. CDR1 and CDR2 from the germline V gene are SGHNT and YYREEE (reference sequence). DNA for the CDR3: TGTGCCAGCAGCATCTGGGGCGGCCACAATCAGCCCCAGCATTTT. It specifies CASSIWGGHNQPQHF.

The CDR3 region has the DNA TGTGCCAGCAGCCGCTTACCGACGCGGGTAGCGGGGGAGGGAGATACGCAGTATTTT. This translates into CASSRLPTRVAGEGDTQYF. The chain is built from TRBV3-1 (or the pseudogene TRBV3-2) and TRBJ2-3; 9 bases match TRBD2. The ends lost 4 bases at V and 5 bases at J; junction bases unmatched: 19. Germline assignment: CDR1 LGHDT and CDR2 YNNKEL (reference sequence). The CDR3 has 19 amino acids.

The chain joins TRBV12-3 or TRBV12-4 to TRBJ2-7; 7 nucleotides align to TRBD1. The CDR3 covers 13 residues. Trimming at V came to 6 bases and at J to 2 bases, leaving 4 bases not matched to a gene. The CDR3 DNA follows: TGTGCCAGCAGGGGGACAGAACCCTACGAGCAGTACTTC. It translates to CASRGTEPYEQYF.

CDR3 sequence: CASSSTGLETQYF. CDR3 nucleotide sequence: TGTGCCAGCAGCTCGACAGGGTTAGAGACCCAGTACTTC. V gene TRBV7-8 combines with J gene TRBJ2-5, with 7 bases identical to TRBD1. J lost 4 bases, V lost 4 bases, and 3 bases had no gene match. Germline-derived CDR1 and CDR2 are SGHVS and FQNEAQ. CDR3 length equals 13 residues.

J is TRBJ2-1 and V is TRBV2; 12 bases agree with TRBD2. CDR1 and CDR2 (germline): SNHLY, FYNNEI. CDR3 length equals 17 residues. The V gene end was trimmed by 0 bases and the J gene end by 5 bases; junction bases not matched to a gene: 5. Here the CDR3 DNA reads TGTGCCAGCAGTGAAGCGGCTAGCGGGGGGGCCAACAATGAGCAGTTCTTC. It translates to CASSEAASGGANNEQFF.

The genes are TRBV19 and TRBJ1-1; 7 bases match TRBD1. V gave up 1 base and J gave up 0 bases; unmatched junction bases: 2. Germline CDR1 LNHDA, CDR2 SQIVND (reference sequence). This CDR3 has 15 amino acids. The CDR3 is CASSIAGQMNTEAFF. Written as DNA, the CDR3 is TGTGCCAGTAGTATAGCGGGACAGATGAACACTGAAGCTTTCTTT.

This chain uses TRBV2 with TRBJ2-5; the match to TRBD2 covers 14 bases. In germline, CDR1 is SNHLY, CDR2 FYNNEI. The CDR3 has 16 amino acids. After removal of 6 bases from V and 5 bases from J, the junction contained 8 bases not matched to a gene. CDR3 in DNA: TGTGCCAGCAGCCCGGGACTAGCGGGAGAAGTGGAGACCCAGTACTTC. Its protein product is CASSPGLAGEVETQYF.

The rearrangement joins TRBV2 to TRBJ1-2; the match to TRBD1 covers 9 bases. This CDR3 region has 14 residues. Germline V gene lookup returns CDR1 SNHLY and CDR2 FYNNEI. V lost 5 bases to trimming and J lost 8 bases; unmatched junction nucleotides: 9. In DNA, the CDR3 is TGTGCCAGCAGTCGGGACAGGGAATCTGGCGGCTACACCTTC. Translation gives CASSRDRESGGYTF.

The chain joins TRBV6-1 to TRBJ1-2, with TRBD1 matching over 8 bases. Per germline, CDR1 MNHNS and CDR2 SASEGT. J gave up 1 base and V 2 bases, and 9 bases lay outside the gene matches. The CDR3 extends over 17 amino acids. CDR3 amino acids: CASSELGQASYNYGYTF. The CDR3, as DNA: TGTGCCAGCAGTGAATTGGGACAGGCCTCTTATAACTATGGCTACACCTTC.

The chain links TRBV5-4 to TRBJ2-3; 11 nucleotides agree with TRBD2. This CDR3 has 16 amino acids. The ends lost 3 bases at V and 3 bases at J; junction bases unmatched: 6. Germline V gene sequence: CDR1 SGHNT, CDR2 YYREEE (reference sequence). The CDR3 reads CASSSRTSGGTDTQYF. CDR3 DNA sequence: TGTGCCAGCAGCTCCCGCACTAGCGGGGGTACAGATACGCAGTATTTT. The variable domain in full, completed from reference TRBV5-4 and TRBJ2-3, reads ETGVTQSPTHLIKTRGQQVTLRCSSQSGHNTVSWYQQALGQGPQFIFQYYREEENGRGNFPPRFSGLQFPNYSSELNVNALELDDSALYLCASSSRTSGGTDTQYFGPGTRLTVL.

The CDR3 protein is CATAQGTNQPQHF. DNA of the CDR3: TGCGCCACAGCTCAGGGGACGAATCAGCCCCAGCATTTT. V gene TRBV10-2 combines with J gene TRBJ1-5; perhaps TRBD1 as D (6 bases). CDR1 and CDR2 (germline): WSHSY, SAAADI. V lost 10 bases and J lost 4, with 14 bases in between. This CDR3 is 13 amino acids long.

The rearrangement joins TRBV28 to TRBJ1-2; 7 nucleotides line up with TRBD1. The germline V gene encodes CDR1 MDHEN and CDR2 SYDVKM. V lost 4 bases and J lost 7; bases outside the gene matches: 9. This CDR3 region has 14 residues. CDR3 region: CASSSPDRVRGYTF. Written as DNA, the CDR3 is TGTGCCAGCAGTTCCCCCGACAGGGTACGTGGCTACACCTTC.

The gene calls are TRBV5-1 and TRBJ2-5; D is perhaps TRBD1 (5 bases). The V gene lost 4 bases and the J gene lost 5 bases, with 12 bases spanning the gap. Looked up from germline, CDR1 is SGHRS and CDR2 is YFSETQ. This CDR3 region has 13 residues. This CDR3 is CASSPGPEETQYF. Written as DNA, the CDR3 is TGCGCCAGCAGCCCAGGGCCGGAGGAGACCCAGTACTTC.

The rearrangement joins TRBV11-2 to TRBJ1-3; no firm D call. Per the germline V gene, CDR1 is SGHAT and CDR2 is FQNNGV. CDR3 length: 15 residues. Trimming left V 4 bases short and J 4 bases short, with 14 bases between. The CDR3 nucleotides read TGTGCCAGCAGCTCAGCGGCAGCGCGAGGAAACACCATATATTTT. Protein: CASSSAAARGNTIYF.

The chain is built from TRBV7-9 and TRBJ1-4; D unclear. The CDR3 contains 14 residues. Looked up from germline, CDR1 is SEHNR and CDR2 is FQNEAQ (reference sequence). V was pared by 4 bases and J by 3 bases, with 9 bases between. The CDR3 is CASSSAESNEKLFF. CDR3 coding DNA: TGTGCCAGCAGCTCAGCGGAGTCTAATGAAAAACTGTTTTTT. The entire variable domain, with the rest obtained from reference TRBV7-9 and TRBJ1-4, is as follows: DTGVSQNPRHKITKRGQNVTFRCDPISEHNRLYWYRQTLGQGPEFLTYFQNEAQLEKSRLLSDRFSAERPKGSFSTLEIQRTEQGDSAMYLCASSSAESNEKLFFGSGTQLSVL.

The genes are TRBV6-5 and TRBJ2-7; D is unclear. With 2 bases removed from V and 7 bases from J, the gap between germline ends came to 12 bases. Germline CDR1 and CDR2: MNHEY and SVGAGI. The CDR3 consists of 13 residues. The CDR3 is CASSYQWPQEQYF. The CDR3 nucleotides are TGTGCCAGCAGTTACCAGTGGCCCCAGGAGCAGTACTTC.

Here the CDR3 DNA reads TGTGCCAGCAGCTTGGTTTGGGACAGGCTCGGTGAGCAGTTCTTC. Protein product: CASSLVWDRLGEQFF. The chain uses TRBV11-2 and TRBJ2-1, with 8 bases that match TRBD1. V gave up 3 bases and J gave up 9 bases; unmatched junction bases: 10. CDR3 length: 15 amino acids. CDR1 is SGHAT and CDR2 is FQNNGV in the germline V gene.